The TCR beta chain under discussion was sequenced for a study of control samples from healthy donors and cancer patients. TCRdb's copy holds only in-frame clones and misses some; the assay was immunoSEQ multiplex PCR. The repertoire holds 400,000 to 500,000 clones, with 75% to 95% as singletons. CDR3 length: 14 amino acids. Germline lookup yields CDR1 MDHEN and CDR2 SYDVKM. V was shortened by 5 bases and J by 4 bases, with 14 bases between the two germline ends. The receptor's source is a man aged 35 to 55 with head and neck cancer. Sequenced: PBMCs. J is TRBJ1-2 and V is TRBV28; D not certain. The CDR3 region is CASSGHSYFYGYTF. CDR3 nucleotide sequence: TGTGCCAGCAGTGGTCACAGTTATTTCTATGGCTACACCTTC.